This T cell receptor beta chain came from a study of CD8+ T cells in alopecia areata. Study background: Once tofacitinib had been taken for 6 to 18 months, 6 months off drug followed. Notes on the study in general: The study found that many expanded lesional clones persisted in scalp and blood during tofacitinib. Scalp clonality, together with expanded CD8+ clones among the top 100, fell significantly with tofacitinib.

As concerns this clone: Antigen unknown.

Treatment meaning: oral pan-JAK inhibitor, 5-10 mg twice daily. Once RNA had been extracted, it was reverse transcribed into cDNA to act as the sequencing template. Produced via immunoSEQ multiplex PCR; TCRdb's table is partial and in-frame only. The table lists about 88,000 clones, around 40% of them singletons, with more than 15% in the top ten. Germline trimming cut 6 bases from V and 2 bases from J; bases unmatched to any gene: 11. This CDR3 spans 15 amino acids. Looked up from germline, CDR1 is SQVTM and CDR2 is ANQGSEA. The chain joins TRBV29-1 to TRBJ2-7; 9 nucleotides match TRBD1. The receptor was derived from a human donor with alopecia areata. This sample comprised CD8+ T cells sorted from blood, obtained at week 24, from a patient treated with tofacitinib. The CDR3 sequence is CSVFGQGPATYEQYF. The CDR3 DNA reads TGCAGCGTCTTTGGACAGGGGCCTGCCACCTACGAGCAGTACTTC.